This T cell receptor (beta chain) was captured in a study of monozygotic twins with inflammatory bowel disease. Findings and caveats of the study: It was not supported that a single strong signal or clonotype was associated with IBD.

UMIs containing a 6-nucleotide sample barcode were added via template switching. Reanalyzing the 5' RACE reads, TCRdb keeps one entry per CDR3 protein, without DNA. Its table records around 450,000 distinct CDR3 sequences. This CDR3 region has 14 residues. Germline values: CDR1 MNHNS, CDR2 SASEGT. Concerning this clonotype: Antigen: not known.

J is TRBJ2-7 and V is TRBV6-1; TCRdb names TRBD2, which stays unverified in the absence of DNA. The sample comprised blood. The TCR was taken from a human donor with ulcerative colitis or Crohn's disease, or a healthy co-twin of an affected twin (not recorded which). The CDR3 reads CASSELAAYYEQYF.